Listed here are 10 T cell receptor beta chains from one sample, sequenced in a study of OX40 agonist ivuxolimab in advanced cancers. The assay was immunoSEQ multiplex PCR, and TCRdb's table has in-frame clones only and misses some. The table records about 50,000 clones, 70% to 90% of them present only once. The sample consisted of CD4+ or CD8+ T cells sorted from blood, taken in a trial of the OX40 agonist ivuxolimab. The receptors here all came from an adult with an advanced solid tumor such as melanoma, head and neck, liver or kidney cancer.

In this sample, this clone turned up once. This CDR3 reads CASSIGTPSDTEAFF. CDR3 DNA: TGTGCCAGTAGTATAGGTACCCCATCCGACACTGAAGCTTTCTTT. The rearrangement links TRBV19 to TRBJ1-1; D uncertain. Germline V gene data show CDR1 as LNHDA and CDR2 as SQIVND (reference sequence). V dropped 1 base and J dropped 3 bases, with 12 bases sitting between them. The CDR3 has 15 residues.

The gene calls are TRBV18 and TRBJ2-3, with 7 nucleotides matching TRBD1. Germline CDR1 is KGHSH and CDR2 is LQKENI. The CDR3 spans 16 residues. Germline trimming cut 0 bases from V and 1 base from J; bases unmatched to any gene: 4. As DNA, the CDR3 is TGTGCCAGCTCACCACCGGGGACAGTCCGCACAGATACGCAGTATTTT. It yields the protein CASSPPGTVRTDTQYF.

In regard to this clone: A junction end diverges from the germline sequence, so it may reflect a read error. This chain links TRBV7-2 with TRBJ2-7; a weak D match, TRBD1 (5 bases). CDR3 length equals 12 residues. Germline CDR1 and CDR2: SGHTA and FQGNSA. In nucleotides, the CDR3 is TGTGCCAGCAGCTTAGGGACACAAGCTAGAATCTTC. This codes for CASSLGTQARIF. The whole variable domain, filled in from reference TRBV7-2 and TRBJ2-7, reads GAGVSQSPSNKVTEKGKDVELRCDPISGHTALYWYRQSLGQGLEFLIYFQGNSAPDKSGLPSDRFSAERTGGSVSTLTIQRTQQEDSAVYLCASSLGTQARIFGPGTRLTVT.

The chain carries TRBV5-6 and TRBJ2-7, with unresolved D. Looked up from germline, CDR1 is SGHDT and CDR2 is YYEEEE. This CDR3 is built from 12 residues. Trimming removed 1 base at V and 3 bases at J, with 5 bases between. The CDR3 DNA follows: TGTGCCAGCAGCTTGCAGATCTACGAGCAGTACTTC. As protein: CASSLQIYEQYF.

This clone turned up a few times. The rearrangement uses TRBV6-6 and TRBJ2-1; TRBD2 aligns across 11 bases. Looked up from germline, CDR1 is MNHNY and CDR2 is SVGAGI (reference sequence). CDR3 length: 16 residues. The V gene end was trimmed by 5 bases and the J gene end by 5 bases; junction bases not matched to a gene: 8. The CDR3 nucleotides are TGTGCCAGCAGTGGCCAACTAGCGGGGGTAAACAATGAGCAGTTCTTC. The encoded protein is CASSGQLAGVNNEQFF.

The V and J genes are TRBV7-9 and TRBJ2-1; 10 positions agree with TRBD2. With V trimmed by 7 bases and J by 9 bases, 15 bases remained unmatched. The CDR3 length is 16 residues. Looked up from germline, CDR1 is SEHNR and CDR2 is FQNEAQ (reference sequence). This CDR3 is CASTPRGLAGVGEQFF. The CDR3 region has the DNA TGTGCCAGCACCCCCAGAGGGCTAGCGGGAGTGGGTGAGCAGTTCTTC.

The CDR3 loop is CASSSQDVTNYGYTF. CDR3 coding DNA: TGCGCCAGCAGCTCCCAGGACGTCACCAACTATGGCTACACCTTC. The rearrangement links TRBV4-1 to TRBJ1-2; D gene ambiguous. Germline lookup yields CDR1 MGHRA and CDR2 YSYEKL. CDR3 length equals 15 residues. V was trimmed by 5 bases and J by 2 bases, leaving 15 bases between them.

The chain recombines TRBV19 with TRBJ1-6; D gene uncertain. CDR3 size: 13 residues. Germline V gene lookup returns CDR1 LNHDA and CDR2 SQIVND (reference sequence). V lost 2 bases, J lost 7 bases, and 6 bases lay in between. The CDR3 DNA reads as TGTGCCAGTAGTATACTGGGGAATTCACCCCTCCACTTT. This encodes CASSILGNSPLHF. Filled out from reference TRBV19 and TRBJ1-6, the complete variable domain reads DGGITQSPKYLFRKEGQNVTLSCEQNLNHDAMYWYRQDPGQGLRLIYYSQIVNDFQKGDIAEGYSVSREKKESFPLTVTSAQKNPTAFYLCASSILGNSPLHFGNGTRLTVT.

The J gene is TRBJ1-2, the V gene TRBV5-1, with D uncertain. Germline V gene lookup returns CDR1 SGHRS and CDR2 YFSETQ. This CDR3 is 12 amino acids long. Trimming took off 4 bases at V and 6 bases at J, with 10 bases between the two ends. CDR3 coding DNA: TGCGCCAGCAGCGGAGATGGTCATGGCTACACCTTC. Amino acids: CASSGDGHGYTF. Full variable domain (outside the CDR3, taken from reference TRBV5-1 and TRBJ1-2): KAGVTQTPRYLIKTRGQQVTLSCSPISGHRSVSWYQQTPGQGLQFLFEYFSETQRNKGNFPGRFSGRQFSNSRSEMNVSTLELGDSALYLCASSGDGHGYTFGSGTRLTVV.

J is TRBJ1-6 and V is TRBV7-2; TRBD1 matches 8 bases. This CDR3 has 16 amino acids. After removal of 1 base from V and 7 bases from J, the junction contained 6 bases not matched to a gene. The germline V gene has CDR1 SGHTA and CDR2 FQGNSA. Here the CDR3 DNA reads TGTGCCAGCAGCTTAGAAGCAGGGGGCTCGAATTCACCCCTCCACTTT. Encoded protein: CASSLEAGGSNSPLHF.